This entry concerns a single T cell receptor beta chain. The data were produced by immunoSEQ multiplex PCR, yet TCRdb's version contains in-frame clones alone and is incomplete. The data show some 140,000 clones, roughly four fifths seen once. The data originate from a study of blood T cell repertoires in COVID-19. Sequenced: peripheral blood. The clonotype comes from a woman aged 55-70 years with COVID-19, enrolled during active disease.

Written as DNA, the CDR3 is TGCGCCAGCCGGCAAGGCGGGGGGCCGTCCTACGAGCAGTACTTC. It codes for CASRQGGGPSYEQYF. The chain carries TRBV10-2 and TRBJ2-7; 8 bases match TRBD2. The CDR3 loop spans 15 amino acids. J gave up 1 base and V 8 bases, and 10 bases lay outside the gene matches. Per the germline V gene, CDR1 is WSHSY and CDR2 is SAAADI.